Sequencing of this TCR beta chain was carried out in a study of CD8 T cells in ankylosing spondylitis. Study-level findings and limits: A number of the motif variants had already been described in reactive arthritis synovial fluid and blood. Fewer than ten highly homologous variants made up a TCR beta motif, and this motif appeared characteristic of ankylosing spondylitis blood. Disease-linked clones reportedly showed significant enrichment in matched ankylosing spondylitis synovial fluid. Those disease-linked clones were CD8+; they were also relatively rare in peripheral blood.

The length of the CDR3 is 13 residues. Germline V CDR1 and CDR2: GTSNPN, SVGIG (reference sequence). The V and J ends lost 3 bases and 2 bases respectively, with 10 bases between them. There are a few counts of this clonotype. Its antigen is not known. 5'-RACE, quantitative and with molecular barcodes, yielded the TCR beta libraries. TCRdb itself ran the 5' RACE reads through MiXCR, one entry per CDR3 protein. The sample lists 350,000 or so distinct CDR3 sequences, 8% seen once, with roughly 15% in the top ten. The V gene is TRBV30, the J gene TRBJ2-5, with D unclear. Sequenced: blood, either unsorted or a sorted T cell fraction (not recorded which). The source of this sequence is a male donor with ankylosing spondylitis. CDR3 in amino acids: CAWSDLGQETQYF. Written as DNA, the CDR3 is TGTGCCTGGAGCGACCTGGGACAAGAGACCCAGTACTTC. Together with reference TRBV30 and TRBJ2-5, the CDR3 gives the full variable domain: SQTIHQWPATLVQPVGSPLSLECTVEGTSNPNLYWYRQAAGRGLQLLFYSVGIGQISSEVPQNLSASRPQDRQFILSSKKLLLSDSGFYLCAWSDLGQETQYFGPGTRLLVL.